What follows are 9 T cell receptor beta chains derived from one specimen sequenced in a study of blood T cells in healthy people across ages. A J-beta primer mix and a sample-barcoded 5' primer were used in a second PCR of about 7 to 12 cycles. MiXCR was run by TCRdb on the 5' RACE reads, yielding one entry per CDR3 protein. The sample lists over 950,000 distinct CDR3 sequences, just over 50% seen once, with roughly 23% in the top ten. Source material: blood. These receptors all come from a woman aged 60-75 years in good health.

This clonotype occurred a few times. The chain links TRBV20-1 to TRBJ1-1, with D maybe TRBD1 (5 bases). V lost 0 bases and J 7 bases, leaving 12 bases between the germline ends. In germline, CDR1 is DFQATT, CDR2 SNEGSKA (reference sequence). The CDR3 runs 13 residues. The CDR3 spells CSARDGQGCEAFF. The CDR3 nucleotides are TGCAGTGCTAGAGATGGGCAGGGATGTGAAGCTTTCTTT.

The chain carries TRBV6-2 or TRBV6-3 and TRBJ2-3, with 11 bases that match TRBD2. The CDR3 has 16 residues. Germline CDR1 and CDR2: MNHEY and SVGEGT. The V and J ends lost 0 bases and 4 bases, in that order; junction bases with no gene match: 3. In DNA, the CDR3 is TGTGCCAGCAGTTACTCTGCTAGCGGGAGGCCAGATACGCAGTATTTT. Translated, it gives CASSYSASGRPDTQYF.

This clonotype appeared a few times. The rearrangement links TRBV10-3 to TRBJ2-1, with a possible D match to TRBD1 (6 bases). Germline values: CDR1 ENHRY, CDR2 SYGVKD. V lost 8 bases and J lost 10, with 33 bases in between. There are 18 residues in the CDR3. CDR3 in amino acids: CAIWRGGSGRRRRDEQFF. DNA of the CDR3: TGTGCCATCTGGAGAGGGGGAAGTGGACGTCGGCGACGAGACGAGCAGTTCTTC.

The chain uses TRBV11-3 and TRBJ2-5; D is undetermined. Germline loops: CDR1 SGHNT, CDR2 YENEEA. Trimming took off 5 bases at V and 5 bases at J, with 15 bases between the two ends. This CDR3 is built from 14 residues. The CDR3 coding sequence is TGTGCCAGCAGCCCCCGGTTTTCGCATGAGACCCAGTACTTC. Its translation is CASSPRFSHETQYF. Looking up the rest from reference TRBV11-3 and TRBJ2-5 gives the full variable domain: EAGVVQSPRYKIIEKKQPVAFWCNPISGHNTLYWYLQNLGQGPELLIRYENEEAVDDSQLPKDRFSAERLKGVDSTLKIQPAELGDSAVYLCASSPRFSHETQYFGPGTRLLVL.

This clonotype was recorded a few times. The rearrangement joins TRBV28 to TRBJ2-3; D may be TRBD1 (6 bases). There are 15 residues in the CDR3. The V gene lost 5 bases and the J gene lost 6 bases, with 18 bases spanning the gap. Germline V gene data show CDR1 as MDHEN and CDR2 as SYDVKM. The CDR3 spells CASSPRPGAGDTQYF. The DNA for the CDR3 is TGTGCCAGCAGTCCCCGCCCAGGGGCTGGTGATACGCAGTATTTT. Complete variable domain (other parts from reference TRBV28 and TRBJ2-3): DVKVTQSSRYLVKRTGEKVFLECVQDMDHENMFWYRQDPGLGLRLIYFSYDVKMKEKGDIPEGYSVSREKKERFSLILESASTNQTSMYLCASSPRPGAGDTQYFGPGTRLTVL.

This clonotype was counted between two and nine times. The V and J genes are TRBV29-1 and TRBJ2-1, with 7 bases that match TRBD2. Trimming cost V 7 bases and J 7 bases; bases outside gene matches: 10. From germline, CDR1 is SQVTM and CDR2 ANQGSEA. The length of the CDR3 is 13 residues. CDR3 sequence (DNA): TGCAGCGCTGGGGGAGGGTTAGGAAATGAGCAGTTCTTC. Translated: CSAGGGLGNEQFF.

This clonotype has a single count. DNA of the CDR3: TGTGCCAGCAGTGAAGATGGGGGTTTTAACTATGGCTACACCTTC. Protein: CASSEDGGFNYGYTF. The chain employs TRBV2 and TRBJ1-2, with D possibly matching TRBD1 (5 bases). The germline V gene has CDR1 SNHLY and CDR2 FYNNEI. Trimming pared 1 base from V and 1 base from J, leaving 10 bases between. The CDR3 has 15 amino acids.

The chain couples TRBV7-2 to TRBJ2-5, with 12 bases that match TRBD2. This CDR3 has 18 amino acids. J gave up 11 bases and V 6 bases, and 22 bases lay outside the gene matches. Per the germline V gene, CDR1 is SGHTA and CDR2 is FQGNSA. CDR3 protein: CASSHQVQLAGGHNEQYF. CDR3 bases: TGTGCCAGCAGTCACCAAGTTCAACTAGCGGGAGGCCACAATGAGCAGTACTTC.

The chain recombines TRBV5-4 with TRBJ2-1; D might be TRBD1 or TRBD2, each matching 5 bases. Between the trimmed V and J ends, which lost 1 base and 0 bases, there was a span of 8 bases. The CDR3 has 15 residues. CDR1 is SGHNT, CDR2 YYREEE, per germline (reference sequence). The CDR3 here is CASSLRGRSYNEQFF. In DNA, the CDR3 is TGTGCCAGCAGCTTGCGGGGACGCTCCTACAATGAGCAGTTCTTC.